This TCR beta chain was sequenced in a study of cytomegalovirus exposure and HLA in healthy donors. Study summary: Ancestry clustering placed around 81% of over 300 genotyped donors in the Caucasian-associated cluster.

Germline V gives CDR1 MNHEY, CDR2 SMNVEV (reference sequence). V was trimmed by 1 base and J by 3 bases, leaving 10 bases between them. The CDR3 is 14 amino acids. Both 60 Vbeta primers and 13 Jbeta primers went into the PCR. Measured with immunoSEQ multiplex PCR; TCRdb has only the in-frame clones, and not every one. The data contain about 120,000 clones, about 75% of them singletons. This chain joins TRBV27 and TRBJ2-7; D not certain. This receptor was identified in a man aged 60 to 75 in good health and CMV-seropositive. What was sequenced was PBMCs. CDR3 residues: CASSLYAGRYEQYF. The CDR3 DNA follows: TGTGCCAGCAGTTTATACGCAGGCCGCTACGAGCAGTACTTC.